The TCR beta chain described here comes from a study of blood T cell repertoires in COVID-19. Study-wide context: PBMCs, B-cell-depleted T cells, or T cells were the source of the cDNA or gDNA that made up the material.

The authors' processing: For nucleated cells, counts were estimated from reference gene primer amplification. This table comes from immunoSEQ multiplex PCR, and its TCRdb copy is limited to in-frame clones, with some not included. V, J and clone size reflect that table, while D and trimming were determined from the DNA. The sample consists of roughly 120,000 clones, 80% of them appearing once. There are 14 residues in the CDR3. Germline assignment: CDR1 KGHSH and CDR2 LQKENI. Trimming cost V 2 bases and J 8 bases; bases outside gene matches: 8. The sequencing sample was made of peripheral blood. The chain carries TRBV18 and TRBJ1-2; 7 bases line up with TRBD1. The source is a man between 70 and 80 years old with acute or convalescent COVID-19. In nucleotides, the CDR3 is TGTGCCAGCTCACCAGTAGAGGGGGCGCGCGGCTACACCTTC. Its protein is CASSPVEGARGYTF. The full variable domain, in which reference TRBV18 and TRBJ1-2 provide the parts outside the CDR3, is NAGVMQNPRHLVRRRGQEARLRCSPMKGHSHVYWYRQLPEEGLKFMVYLQKENIIDESGMPKERFSAEFPKEGPSILRIQQVVRGDSAAYFCASSPVEGARGYTFGSGTRLTVV.